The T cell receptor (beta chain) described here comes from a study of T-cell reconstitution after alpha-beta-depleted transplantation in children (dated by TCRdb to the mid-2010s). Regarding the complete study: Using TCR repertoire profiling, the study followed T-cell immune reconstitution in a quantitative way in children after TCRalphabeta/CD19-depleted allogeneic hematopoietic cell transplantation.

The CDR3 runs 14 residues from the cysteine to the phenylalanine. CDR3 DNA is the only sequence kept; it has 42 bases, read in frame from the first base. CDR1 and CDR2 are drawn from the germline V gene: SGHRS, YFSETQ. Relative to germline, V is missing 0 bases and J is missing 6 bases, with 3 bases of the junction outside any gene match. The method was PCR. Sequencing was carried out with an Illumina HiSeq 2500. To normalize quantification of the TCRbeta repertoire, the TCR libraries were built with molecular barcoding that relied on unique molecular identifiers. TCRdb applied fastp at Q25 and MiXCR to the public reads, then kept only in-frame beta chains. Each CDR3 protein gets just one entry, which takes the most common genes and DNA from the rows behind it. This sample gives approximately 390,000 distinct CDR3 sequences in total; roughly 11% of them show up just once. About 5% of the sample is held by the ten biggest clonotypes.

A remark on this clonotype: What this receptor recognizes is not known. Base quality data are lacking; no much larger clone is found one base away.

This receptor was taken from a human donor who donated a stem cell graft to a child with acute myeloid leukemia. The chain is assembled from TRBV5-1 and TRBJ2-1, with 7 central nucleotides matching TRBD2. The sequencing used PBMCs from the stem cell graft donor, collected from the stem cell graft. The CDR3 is CASSLAASGNEQFF. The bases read TGCGCCAGCAGCTTGGCCGCTAGCGGCAATGAGCAGTTCTTC.